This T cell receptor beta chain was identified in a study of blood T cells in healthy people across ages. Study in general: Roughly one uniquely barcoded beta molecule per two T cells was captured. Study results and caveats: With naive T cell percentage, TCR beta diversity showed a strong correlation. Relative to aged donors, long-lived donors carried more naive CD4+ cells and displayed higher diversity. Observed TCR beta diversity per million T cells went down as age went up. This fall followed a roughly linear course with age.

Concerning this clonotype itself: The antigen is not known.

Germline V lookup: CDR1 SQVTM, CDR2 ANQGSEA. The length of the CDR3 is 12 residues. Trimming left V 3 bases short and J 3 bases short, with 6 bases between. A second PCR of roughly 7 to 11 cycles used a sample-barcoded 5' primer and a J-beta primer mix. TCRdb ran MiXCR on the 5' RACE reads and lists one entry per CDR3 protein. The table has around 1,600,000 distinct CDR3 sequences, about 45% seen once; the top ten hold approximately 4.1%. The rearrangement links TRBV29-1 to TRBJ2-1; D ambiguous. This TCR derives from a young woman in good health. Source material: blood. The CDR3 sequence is CSVEAVYNEQFF. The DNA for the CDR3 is TGCAGCGTTGAGGCCGTCTACAATGAGCAGTTCTTC.